The present T cell receptor beta chain was sequenced within a study of a mutant IDH1 vaccine in newly diagnosed glioma. Overall study results and limits: Seemingly, pseudoprogression had no relation to changes in the top peripheral T cell clonotypes.

Unmatched junction bases numbered 7, after V lost 6 bases and J lost 6 bases. The CDR3 runs 14 residues. Germline V CDR1 and CDR2: KGHSH, LQKENI. TCRdb's table, derived via immunoSEQ multiplex PCR, lists solely in-frame clones and lacks some. The table has some 130,000 clones, around 80% seen once; the top ten hold 5.5%. Indicated time point: week 11, during vaccination. The study gave 300 ug of mutant IDH1 20-mer peptide per vaccine dose, with topical imiquimod. This clone was counted ten times or more. The antigen is undetermined. The sequence came from a man between 40 and 49 years old with glioma. The chain employs TRBV18 and TRBJ2-7, with TRBD1 matching 11 bases. Sequenced here: PBMCs, sampled from a glioma patient whose treatment included an IDH1 peptide vaccine. This CDR3 is CASSSGTGGSEQYF. CDR3 sequence (DNA): TGTGCCAGCTCTTCCGGGACAGGGGGTTCCGAGCAGTACTTC.